This entry lists 30 T cell receptor beta chains sequenced from one sample in a study of T cells in localized non-small cell lung cancer. Some clones are missing from TCRdb's copy, which holds only in-frame ones; the method was immunoSEQ multiplex PCR. The sample has 10,000 or so clones, 90% to 95% seen once. The source material was peripheral blood, sampled before any cancer treatment. The source of these receptors is a woman aged 40 to 75 with stage I squamous cell lung carcinoma.

This rearrangement joins TRBV11-2 to TRBJ2-1; 8 bases are shared with TRBD2. The CDR3 runs 14 residues. In germline, CDR1 is SGHAT, CDR2 FQNNGV. Unmatched junction bases numbered 5, after V lost 1 base and J lost 9 bases. The CDR3 DNA reads as TGTGCCAGCAGCTTAGCGGGGGGGGTAGGTGAGCAGTTCTTC. Translated: CASSLAGGVGEQFF.

J is TRBJ1-3 and V is TRBV19, with D perhaps matching TRBD1 (5 bases). The germline V gene has CDR1 LNHDA and CDR2 SQIVND (reference sequence). Trimming took off 7 bases at V and 0 bases at J, with 16 bases between the two ends. The CDR3 is 16 residues long. CDR3 nucleotides: TGTGCCAGTACCATCGACGGGGGTTCCTCTGGAAACACCATATATTTT. This gives the protein CASTIDGGSSGNTIYF. Looking up the rest from reference TRBV19 and TRBJ1-3 gives the full variable domain: DGGITQSPKYLFRKEGQNVTLSCEQNLNHDAMYWYRQDPGQGLRLIYYSQIVNDFQKGDIAEGYSVSREKKESFPLTVTSAQKNPTAFYLCASTIDGGSSGNTIYFGEGSWLTVV.

The V and J genes are TRBV6-5 and TRBJ1-1; no reliable D call. The CDR3 is 15 amino acids. The ends were cut back, 6 bases at V and 1 base at J, with 15 bases in the middle. CDR1 MNHEY and CDR2 SVGAGI come from the germline V gene. The CDR3 sequence is CASREIGRKNTEAFF. The DNA for the CDR3 is TGTGCCAGCAGGGAAATCGGACGGAAGAACACTGAAGCTTTCTTT.

This chain links TRBV5-4 with TRBJ2-5; D is undetermined. This CDR3 is 13 amino acids long. Germline CDR1 SGHNT, CDR2 YYREEE (reference sequence). V dropped 0 bases and J dropped 1 base, with 4 bases sitting between them. The CDR3 protein is CASSLGLQETQYF. CDR3 bases: TGTGCCAGCAGCTTGGGACTCCAAGAGACCCAGTACTTC.

The chain combines TRBV9 with TRBJ1-2; 9 bases fit TRBD1. The V gene end was trimmed by 5 bases and the J gene end by 6 bases; junction bases not matched to a gene: 11. The CDR3 covers 15 residues. Germline loops: CDR1 SGDLS, CDR2 YYNGEE. The CDR3 spells CASSVTRDRAHGYTF. The DNA for the CDR3 is TGTGCCAGCAGTGTGACCAGGGACAGGGCCCATGGCTACACCTTC.

The V call is TRBV5-1, the J call TRBJ2-5; 8 positions agree with TRBD2. The CDR3 spans 15 residues. Germline V gives CDR1 SGHRS, CDR2 YFSETQ. The junction had 5 bases not matched to a gene; V was cut back by 0 bases and J by 4 bases. As DNA, the CDR3 is TGCGCCAGCAGCTTGGGTGGACGGGGGGGAGAGACCCAGTACTTC. Translated: CASSLGGRGGETQYF.

This clone was picked up a small number of times. The chain carries TRBV2 and TRBJ2-1; D call uncertain. Between the trimmed V and J ends, which lost 2 bases and 7 bases, there was a span of 12 bases. This CDR3 spans 14 amino acids. CDR1 and CDR2 (germline): SNHLY, FYNNEI. The CDR3 region has the DNA TGTGCCAGCAGTGAAACCTCCCACGGGAATGAGCAGTTCTTC. Its protein is CASSETSHGNEQFF. Based on the CDR3 plus reference TRBV2 and TRBJ2-1, the full variable domain is EPEVTQTPSHQVTQMGQEVILRCVPISNHLYFYWYRQILGQKVEFLVSFYNNEISEKSEIFDDQFSVERPDGSNFTLKIRSTKLEDSAMYFCASSETSHGNEQFFGPGTRLTVL.

The rearrangement links TRBV7-2 to TRBJ2-7; D perhaps matches TRBD1 (5 bases). CDR1 is SGHTA, CDR2 FQGNSA, per germline. This CDR3 is 15 amino acids long. Deletions cut 1 base from V and 1 base from J, with 11 bases between. The CDR3 bases are TGTGCCAGCAGCTTAGGGGGCCAAGGATCCTACGAGCAGTACTTC. It yields the protein CASSLGGQGSYEQYF.

The chain carries TRBV7-2 and TRBJ1-6; 8 bases agree with TRBD1. Germline-derived CDR1 and CDR2 are SGHTA and FQGNSA. Trimming at V came to 5 bases and at J to 10 bases, leaving 7 bases not matched to a gene. The CDR3 runs to 14 residues. The CDR3 DNA follows: TGTGCCAGCAGCCTAGGACAGGGCTACTCACCCCTCCACTTT. Its translation: CASSLGQGYSPLHF.

This chain connects TRBV5-1 to TRBJ1-2, with D uncertain. Germline V lookup: CDR1 SGHRS, CDR2 YFSETQ. This CDR3 is 13 amino acids long. The ends were cut back, 0 bases at V and 5 bases at J, with 8 bases in the middle. The CDR3 DNA reads TGCGCCAGCAGCTTGGATAGGGTTTATGGCTACACCTTC. It yields the protein CASSLDRVYGYTF.

This chain links TRBV6-4 with TRBJ2-1, with a weak D call TRBD1 (6 bases). The germline gives CDR1 MRHNA, CDR2 SNTAGT. This CDR3 has 16 residues. Trimming removed 2 bases at V and 5 bases at J, with 16 bases between. CDR3 nucleotide sequence: TGTGCCAGCAGTGACCAGGGGCCGGCCTTTAACAATGAGCAGTTCTTC. It is translated as CASSDQGPAFNNEQFF.

The chain recombines TRBV30 with TRBJ2-2; 10 bases agree with TRBD2. With 1 base clipped from V and 6 bases from J, the junction kept 2 bases outside the gene matches. The CDR3 has 14 amino acids. The V gene's germline CDR1 is GTSNPN and CDR2 SVGIG (reference sequence). The CDR3 loop reads CAWSALAGAGELFF. The DNA of the CDR3 is TGTGCCTGGAGTGCCCTAGCGGGGGCCGGGGAGCTGTTTTTT.

V gene TRBV19 combines with J gene TRBJ1-1; D gene ambiguous. The CDR3 consists of 13 residues. Trimming stripped 6 bases from V and 2 bases from J, with 10 bases between. From germline, CDR1 is LNHDA and CDR2 SQIVND (reference sequence). The DNA of the CDR3 is TGTGCCAGTAGAGTGACCCCCAACACTGAAGCTTTCTTT. Protein: CASRVTPNTEAFF.

The chain employs TRBV5-1 and TRBJ1-6; D uncertain. Trimming shortened V by 2 bases and J by 8 bases, and 14 bases separated the two germline ends. CDR1 and CDR2 from the germline V gene are SGHRS and YFSETQ. CDR3 length: 15 amino acids. The DNA for the CDR3 is TGCGCCAGCAGCTTCGATCCGGGCCGAGATTCACCCCTCCACTTT. Protein product: CASSFDPGRDSPLHF.

The V call is TRBV19, the J call TRBJ1-4, with D unclear. The V gene's germline CDR1 is LNHDA and CDR2 SQIVND (reference sequence). This CDR3 has 17 residues. V gave up 8 bases and J gave up 8 bases, with 27 bases separating them. The CDR3 sequence is CASSEAIYRPLNEKLFF. In nucleotides, the CDR3 is TGTGCCAGTTCCGAAGCTATATACCGACCACTTAACGAAAAACTGTTTTTT.

The CDR3 DNA sequence: TGTGCCAGTAGTCGCGAGCCGCGGGAGACAGATACGCAGTATTTT. Translated: CASSREPRETDTQYF. This rearrangement joins TRBV19 to TRBJ2-3, with 7 bases aligning to TRBD2. Germline V lookup: CDR1 LNHDA, CDR2 SQIVND (reference sequence). Losses at the gene ends were 5 bases for V and 3 bases for J; bases not matched to a gene: 8. This CDR3 has 15 residues.

The CDR3 region has the DNA TGTGCCAGCAGCACAAATGGCGGGGCCGGCACAGATACGCAGTATTTT. As protein: CASSTNGGAGTDTQYF. The V and J genes are TRBV7-2 and TRBJ2-3, with D tentatively TRBD2 (6 bases). The CDR3 has 16 amino acids. Germline lookup yields CDR1 SGHTA and CDR2 FQGNSA. V dropped 5 bases and J dropped 1 base, with 16 bases sitting between them.

This clone was observed a single time. The rearrangement links TRBV7-8 to TRBJ1-4; 7 nucleotides agree with TRBD1. J lost 8 bases, V lost 4 bases, and 16 bases had no gene match. The germline V gene has CDR1 SGHVS and CDR2 FQNEAQ. This CDR3 is 17 amino acids long. The chain's CDR3 is CASSSPGDRGGWEKLFF. DNA for the CDR3: TGTGCCAGCAGCTCGCCTGGGGACAGAGGGGGGTGGGAAAAACTGTTTTTT.

This sequence joins TRBV4-1 and TRBJ2-7; weak D call: TRBD1 (5 bases). The CDR3 loop spans 14 amino acids. Trimming took off 5 bases at V and 1 base at J, with 12 bases between the two ends. CDR1 MGHRA and CDR2 YSYEKL come from the germline V gene. The CDR3 DNA reads TGCGCCAGCAGCAAAAGTACAGGTTCCTACGAGCAGTACTTC. This translates into CASSKSTGSYEQYF.

For the CDR3, the DNA is TGTGCCAGTAGTATTAGTTTAACAGGGGCTGCCACTGAAGCTTTCTTT. Amino acids: CASSISLTGAATEAFF. The chain joins TRBV19 to TRBJ1-1, with TRBD1 matching 7 bases. V lost 3 bases and J lost 4; bases outside the gene matches: 11. The CDR3 length is 16 residues. Germline CDR1 LNHDA, CDR2 SQIVND (reference sequence). The variable domain in full, completed from reference TRBV19 and TRBJ1-1, reads DGGITQSPKYLFRKEGQNVTLSCEQNLNHDAMYWYRQDPGQGLRLIYYSQIVNDFQKGDIAEGYSVSREKKESFPLTVTSAQKNPTAFYLCASSISLTGAATEAFFGQGTRLTVV.

This rearrangement joins TRBV6-1 to TRBJ2-5; possibly TRBD1 or TRBD2 for D (7 bases each). V was shortened by 4 bases and J by 0 bases, with 12 bases between the two germline ends. CDR1 and CDR2 (germline): MNHNS, SASEGT. This CDR3 has 15 amino acids. This chain's CDR3 is CASSARGGNQETQYF. The CDR3 coding sequence is TGTGCCAGCAGTGCCAGGGGGGGGAACCAAGAGACCCAGTACTTC.

The V and J genes are TRBV11-2 and TRBJ1-6; D might be TRBD1 (5 bases). From germline, CDR1 is SGHAT and CDR2 FQNNGV. The CDR3 runs 19 residues. Trimming shortened V by 0 bases and J by 9 bases, and 24 bases separated the two germline ends. In DNA, the CDR3 is TGTGCCAGCAGCTTAGATCTGGGTGGTGGGGCGTCGGGTAGTTCACCCCTCCACTTT. As protein: CASSLDLGGGASGSSPLHF.

V gene TRBV18 combines with J gene TRBJ1-5; 9 nucleotides line up with TRBD1. This CDR3 comprises 14 residues. Germline lookup yields CDR1 KGHSH and CDR2 LQKENI. With 5 bases clipped from V and 6 bases from J, the junction kept 5 bases outside the gene matches. The CDR3 bases are TGTGCCAGCTCATTACCGGGACAGGGTCAGCCCCAGCATTTT. Residues: CASSLPGQGQPQHF.

J is TRBJ1-3 and V is TRBV27; D remains unclear. CDR3 length: 15 amino acids. The germline V gene encodes CDR1 MNHEY and CDR2 SMNVEV (reference sequence). With 0 bases removed from V and 0 bases from J, the gap between germline ends came to 6 bases. The CDR3 loop reads CASSLSGLSGNTIYF. The CDR3, as DNA: TGTGCCAGCAGTTTATCAGGGCTCTCTGGAAACACCATATATTTT.

The chain uses TRBV9 and TRBJ1-1; TRBD1 might be the D (5 bases). Germline V CDR1 and CDR2: SGDLS, YYNGEE. This CDR3 comprises 16 residues. V was pared by 0 bases and J by 2 bases, with 14 bases between. CDR3 amino acids: CASSVVGNGANTEAFF. The CDR3 DNA sequence: TGTGCCAGCAGCGTAGTTGGTAACGGGGCCAACACTGAAGCTTTCTTT.

This clone was found a few times. The V call is TRBV6-1, the J call TRBJ1-6; perhaps TRBD1 as D (6 bases). This CDR3 contains 19 residues. Germline CDR1 reads MNHNS; CDR2 reads SASEGT. V was trimmed by 3 bases and J by 0 bases, leaving 18 bases between them. CDR3 loop: CASSEGGGPLGSYNSPLHF. CDR3 DNA sequence: TGTGCCAGCAGTGAGGGCGGGGGGCCGCTGGGCTCCTATAATTCACCCCTCCACTTT.

The chain couples TRBV19 to TRBJ1-2; 7 bases map to TRBD1. The CDR3 length is 13 residues. The J segment lost 8 bases and the V segment lost 11 bases, leaving 14 bases of the junction unmatched. Germline lookup yields CDR1 LNHDA and CDR2 SQIVND (reference sequence). CDR3 loop: CARNRGPPRGYTF. In DNA, the CDR3 is TGTGCCCGCAACAGGGGCCCCCCTAGGGGCTACACCTTC.

This chain links TRBV30 with TRBJ2-2; 7 bases agree with TRBD1. Germline CDR1 GTSNPN, CDR2 SVGIG (reference sequence). The CDR3 runs 16 residues. The V and J ends lost 2 bases and 1 base, in that order; junction bases with no gene match: 7. CDR3 sequence reads: CAWSQAGTVNTGELFF. The CDR3 nucleotides are TGTGCCTGGAGTCAGGCCGGGACAGTGAACACCGGGGAGCTGTTTTTT.

The chain combines TRBV4-1 with TRBJ1-2, with no clear D. The V and J ends lost 1 base and 3 bases respectively, with 9 bases between them. Germline loops: CDR1 MGHRA, CDR2 YSYEKL. This CDR3 has 14 amino acids. The chain's CDR3 is CASSQGGRDYGYTF. The CDR3 bases are TGCGCCAGCAGCCAAGGGGGAAGGGACTATGGCTACACCTTC.

The rearrangement joins TRBV6-6 to TRBJ2-5; TRBD1 aligns across 9 bases. This CDR3 has 16 amino acids. V lost 2 bases to trimming and J lost 6 bases; unmatched junction nucleotides: 10. Germline assignment: CDR1 MNHNY and CDR2 SVGAGI (reference sequence). The CDR3 region has the DNA TGTGCCAGCAGTTACCCCTTGGGACAGGGTATTCAGACCCAGTACTTC. This codes for CASSYPLGQGIQTQYF.